This entry features one T cell receptor beta chain sequence. This clone has just one count. Which antigen it targets is not known. Nothing much larger sits one base from this clone, and base qualities are not available. The sample is drawn from a study of blood T cell repertoires in COVID-19 (dated by TCRdb to 2019 to 2021). With regard to the full study: Collaborator samples came from the United States, Italy and Spain and covered acute and convalescent phases of COVID-19. The prospective study material was composed of cDNA or gDNA derived from T cells, B-cell-depleted T cells, or PBMCs. Subjects who had been exposed to COVID-19, were actively infected with it, or had recovered from it provided the deeply sampled blood TCRbeta repertoires that made up the dataset. A freely available public database, intended as a resource for researchers studying the immune response to SARS-CoV-2, is where the repertoires were released. The samples were drawn from the first 160 participants of the ongoing ImmuneRACE study and from over 950 subjects provided by 6 global collaborators. A de-identified subject ID, COVID-19 status, age in years and sex were almost always included in the sample metadata. Where HLA class I and class II types were available, the types were taken from metadata supplied by the sample provider, not from assay-based typing. What the work shows at the level of the full study, not this receptor alone: How much clinical and demographic metadata was included differed by source and by participant, and the metadata was provided uncurated.

TCRbeta CDR3 regions were amplified from genomic DNA by means of the immunoSEQ Assay, a bias-controlled multiplex PCR. For the original study's pipeline: The number of nucleated cells in each sample was estimated from the amplification of reference gene primers within the assay. Sequence reads were collapsed and filtered to measure the absolute abundance of every unique TCRbeta CDR3 rearrangement. For each sample, productive Simpson clonality was calculated as the square root of Simpson's diversity index across productive rearrangements. TCRdb retrieved this table from immuneACCESS and kept in-frame rearrangements only. Not all clones are present; in checked studies, unresolved V genes account for under half, and no reason is known for the remainder. V and J calls plus clone size are reproduced from that table; the DNA served to infer D and trimming. This sample has a few hundred thousand clones in its table, and less than 85% of those were observed once. The top ten constitute 2.5% to 3.5% of the sample.

The collaborating institutions used their own protocols to collect whole blood in K2EDTA tubes. Collaborator samples were shipped for TCRbeta analysis as frozen whole blood, isolated PBMCs, or DNA extracted from either sample type. The CDR3 has 17 amino acids, counting the end cysteine and phenylalanine. Only the CDR3 portion is preserved as DNA: 51 bases, with reading frame beginning at the first base. Germline trimming: 4 bases from V, 0 bases from J; junction bases outside gene matches: 10. The TCR sequence derives from a woman between 18 and 30 years old with acute or convalescent COVID-19. The V gene is TRBV23-1 and the J gene is TRBJ2-3; 7 central nucleotides agree with TRBD2. TRBV23-1 counts as an open reading frame of uncertain function. What was sequenced was peripheral blood. The nucleotides read TGCGCCAGCAGTCGGCTAGCGGTCGCTGAAAGCACAGATACGCAGTATTTT. The resulting protein is CASSRLAVAESTDTQYF.